This entry lists 22 T cell receptor beta chains sequenced from one sample in a study of beta chain features in type 1 diabetes. Findings and caveats of the study: When Type 1 diabetes patients were examined, their TCRB CDR3s proved moderately but significantly shorter in all four CD4+ subsets.

TCRB transcripts that were expressed got sequenced, as all of the isolated RNA had been reverse transcribed. Method: immunoSEQ multiplex PCR; TCRdb's copy keeps in-frame clones and lacks some. The table lists under 300,000 clones, approximately 25% of them singletons. These receptors have no identified antigens. Input material: naive CD4+ T cells from blood. The source is a woman in her 30s with type 1 diabetes.

The table lists this clone with a few counts. The J gene is TRBJ2-3, the V gene TRBV5-6, with 9 bases lining up with TRBD2. There are 17 residues in the CDR3. V lost 1 base to trimming and J lost 6 bases; unmatched junction nucleotides: 12. Germline V gene sequence: CDR1 SGHDT, CDR2 YYEEEE. CDR3 region: CASSLSPSGTGVDTQYF. In nucleotides, the CDR3 is TGTGCCAGCAGCTTGTCTCCTAGCGGGACGGGAGTTGATACGCAGTATTTT. Full variable domain (outside the CDR3, taken from reference TRBV5-6 and TRBJ2-3): DAGVTQSPTHLIKTRGQQVTLRCSPKSGHDTVSWYQQALGQGPQFIFQYYEEEERQRGNFPDRFSGHQFPNYSSELNVNALLLGDSALYLCASSLSPSGTGVDTQYFGPGTRLTVL.

The chain joins TRBV14 to TRBJ2-7; 11 nucleotides align to TRBD1. V dropped 1 base and J dropped 7; count of bases not matched to a gene: 3. The length of the CDR3 is 14 residues. Germline values: CDR1 SGHDN, CDR2 FVKESK. CDR3 residues: CASSQGTGGREQYF. CDR3 sequence (DNA): TGTGCCAGCAGCCAAGGGACAGGGGGCCGAGAGCAGTACTTC.

The chain has TRBV5-1 and TRBJ2-7, with D tentatively TRBD2 (5 bases). The CDR3 is 14 residues long. Trimming pared 0 bases from V and 3 bases from J, leaving 10 bases between. Germline V CDR1 and CDR2: SGHRS, YFSETQ. The CDR3 bases are TGCGCCAGCAGCTTGGCCCCGGGGAGCTACGAGCAGTACTTC. This gives the protein CASSLAPGSYEQYF. The full variable domain, with the rest looked up from reference TRBV5-1 and TRBJ2-7, is KAGVTQTPRYLIKTRGQQVTLSCSPISGHRSVSWYQQTPGQGLQFLFEYFSETQRNKGNFPGRFSGRQFSNSRSEMNVSTLELGDSALYLCASSLAPGSYEQYFGPGTRLTVT.

The chain is built from TRBV29-1 and TRBJ2-3, with TRBD2 identical over 13 bases. J gave up 8 bases and V 4 bases, and 6 bases lay outside the gene matches. CDR3 size: 14 residues. Germline loops: CDR1 SQVTM, CDR2 ANQGSEA. The CDR3 sequence: CSVGTSGSDGTQYF. The CDR3 DNA reads as TGCAGCGTTGGGACTAGCGGGAGTGACGGTACGCAGTATTTT.

This clone was observed a handful of times. The chain joins TRBV15 to TRBJ2-1; TRBD2 matches 11 bases. CDR3 length: 13 residues. V shed 8 bases and J 9 bases; nucleotides not matched to a gene: 6. The germline CDR1 and CDR2 sequences are LNHNV and YYDKDF (reference sequence). As DNA, the CDR3 is TGTGCCACCCTTCCCGGGACTAGCGGTGAGCAGTTCTTC. Translated: CATLPGTSGEQFF.

This clone was picked up a small number of times. The chain links TRBV7-2 to TRBJ2-5, with D perhaps TRBD2 (6 bases). The CDR3 extends over 16 amino acids. The V gene lost 2 bases and the J gene lost 2 bases, with 15 bases spanning the gap. Germline CDR1 is SGHTA and CDR2 is FQGNSA. The CDR3 DNA follows: TGTGCCAGCAGCTTAAACAGCGGTGGGGGGCAAGAGACCCAGTACTTC. Translation: CASSLNSGGGQETQYF.

The chain recombines TRBV2 with TRBJ1-5, with 8 bases lining up with TRBD1. The germline V gene has CDR1 SNHLY and CDR2 FYNNEI. The CDR3 totals 17 residues. The junction had 19 bases not matched to a gene; V was cut back by 0 bases and J by 15 bases. The CDR3 DNA reads TGTGCCAGCAGTGAAGCGGCCCGTGGCAGGGGGCGCGAGTTTGGGCATTTT. Translation: CASSEAARGRGREFGHF.

This rearrangement joins TRBV11-2 to TRBJ2-1; TRBD2 is a possible D gene (5 bases). V lost 1 base and J lost 8, with 9 bases in between. Germline V gives CDR1 SGHAT, CDR2 FQNNGV. The CDR3 length is 13 residues. The CDR3 DNA reads TGTGCCAGCAGCTTAGCCGGGGTCCATGAGCAGTTCTTC. Amino acids: CASSLAGVHEQFF.

The V call is TRBV25-1, the J call TRBJ1-2, with 10 bases aligning to TRBD1. The CDR3 is made up of 15 amino acids. Germline V CDR1 and CDR2: MGHDK, SYGVNS. The ends lost 4 bases at V and 7 bases at J; junction bases unmatched: 9. CDR3 DNA sequence: TGTGCCAGCAGTGGCCCAGGACAGGGGGTTAGTGGCTACACCTTC. Its protein is CASSGPGQGVSGYTF.

The rearrangement links TRBV29-1 to TRBJ2-3, with 7 bases lining up with TRBD2. CDR1 and CDR2 (germline): SQVTM, ANQGSEA. J was trimmed by 7 bases and V by 6 bases; bases with no gene match: 16. CDR3 size: 15 residues. CDR3 coding DNA: TGCAGCGTGGGGCCCTCGGGAGGATGGGGAAATACGCAGTATTTT. This codes for CSVGPSGGWGNTQYF.

A few counts support this clone. The rearrangement links TRBV29-1 to TRBJ2-2; 8 bases align to TRBD1. Germline V lookup: CDR1 SQVTM, CDR2 ANQGSEA. CDR3 length: 16 amino acids. The junction had 13 bases not matched to a gene; V was cut back by 4 bases and J by 6 bases. Written as DNA, the CDR3 is TGCAGCGTTGCACCCTCAGGGGGCACTAGATCCGGGGAGCTGTTTTTT. This gives the protein CSVAPSGGTRSGELFF.

This clone appeared a few times. V gene TRBV7-3 combines with J gene TRBJ2-3, with D possibly matching TRBD1 (5 bases). Germline V lookup: CDR1 SGHTA, CDR2 FQGTGA. With 1 base removed from V and 6 bases from J, the gap between germline ends came to 14 bases. This CDR3 is built from 15 residues. The DNA for the CDR3 is TGTGCCAGCAGCTTAAGTGGGCAGGGATCGGATACGCAGTATTTT. This translates into CASSLSGQGSDTQYF.

This clone was counted a few times. This chain links TRBV12-5 with TRBJ1-1, with D uncertain. The CDR3 has 13 amino acids. Germline V gives CDR1 LGHNT, CDR2 FRNRAP. The ends were cut back, 5 bases at V and 8 bases at J, with 15 bases in the middle. CDR3 in amino acids: CASGPSGTLEAFF. The CDR3 bases are TGTGCTAGTGGTCCCTCAGGCACGCTCGAAGCTTTCTTT.

The J gene is TRBJ1-2, the V gene TRBV7-9, with 10 bases identical to TRBD1. Per germline, CDR1 SEHNR and CDR2 FQNEAQ (reference sequence). The CDR3 contains 16 residues. Trimming cost V 4 bases and J 0 bases; bases outside gene matches: 5. CDR3 protein: CASSSRGTGANYGYTF. The CDR3 coding sequence is TGTGCCAGCAGCTCGCGAGGGACAGGGGCTAACTATGGCTACACCTTC.

V and J are TRBV10-3 and TRBJ2-7; TRBD2 might be the D (5 bases). The CDR3 loop spans 11 amino acids. Germline V lookup: CDR1 ENHRY, CDR2 SYGVKD. Deletions cut 4 bases from V and 5 bases from J, with 6 bases between. CDR3 in DNA: TGTGCCATCAGTGTCGGGGACGAGCAGTACTTC. Translation gives CAISVGDEQYF.

This clone occurred a few times. The chain uses TRBV7-9 and TRBJ1-2; 9 nucleotides agree with TRBD1. Per germline, CDR1 SEHNR and CDR2 FQNEAQ (reference sequence). J gave up 0 bases and V 5 bases, and 10 bases lay outside the gene matches. The CDR3 contains 17 residues. The CDR3, as DNA: TGTGCCAGCAGCCCCCCGGGACAGGGCGTCTCTAACTATGGCTACACCTTC. Amino acids: CASSPPGQGVSNYGYTF. The variable domain in full, with the rest retrieved from reference TRBV7-9 and TRBJ1-2, is DTGVSQNPRHKITKRGQNVTFRCDPISEHNRLYWYRQTLGQGPEFLTYFQNEAQLEKSRLLSDRFSAERPKGSFSTLEIQRTEQGDSAMYLCASSPPGQGVSNYGYTFGSGTRLTVV.

This clone turned up a few times. The V call is TRBV29-1, the J call TRBJ1-2; no clear D. Between the trimmed V and J ends, which lost 3 bases and 5 bases, there was a span of 4 bases. This CDR3 has 10 amino acids. Germline values: CDR1 SQVTM, CDR2 ANQGSEA. CDR3: CSVDGYGYTF. The CDR3, as DNA: TGCAGCGTTGACGGTTATGGCTACACCTTC.

This clone was observed a few times. The gene calls are TRBV6-5 and TRBJ2-4; D is undetermined. Germline V CDR1 and CDR2: MNHEY, SVGAGI. Trimming left V 6 bases short and J 0 bases short, with 12 bases between. The CDR3 runs to 15 residues. The CDR3 protein is CASSASGLAKNIQYF. The CDR3 DNA reads TGTGCCAGCAGCGCCTCAGGTCTAGCCAAAAACATTCAGTACTTC.

J is TRBJ1-5 and V is TRBV2, with 12 bases aligning to TRBD1. Losses at the gene ends were 6 bases for V and 2 bases for J; bases not matched to a gene: 2. The V gene's germline CDR1 is SNHLY and CDR2 FYNNEI. CDR3 length equals 15 residues. The CDR3 spells CASRRDRGRNQPQHF. In DNA form, the CDR3 reads TGTGCCAGCAGGCGGGACAGGGGGCGCAATCAGCCCCAGCATTTT. Full variable domain (remainder filled in from reference TRBV2 and TRBJ1-5): EPEVTQTPSHQVTQMGQEVILRCVPISNHLYFYWYRQILGQKVEFLVSFYNNEISEKSEIFDDQFSVERPDGSNFTLKIRSTKLEDSAMYFCASRRDRGRNQPQHFGDGTRLSIL.

The V and J genes are TRBV7-2 and TRBJ1-4; TRBD1 is a possible D gene (5 bases). The CDR3 extends over 10 amino acids. CDR1 is SGHTA, CDR2 FQGNSA, per germline. Trimming left V 7 bases short and J 8 bases short, with 5 bases between. This CDR3 is CASKGEKLFF. The CDR3 DNA reads as TGTGCCAGCAAGGGGGAAAAACTGTTTTTT. Combining the CDR3 with reference TRBV7-2 and TRBJ1-4 gives the whole variable domain GAGVSQSPSNKVTEKGKDVELRCDPISGHTALYWYRQSLGQGLEFLIYFQGNSAPDKSGLPSDRFSAERTGGSVSTLTIQRTQQEDSAVYLCASKGEKLFFGSGTQLSVL.

V and J are TRBV13 and TRBJ1-4, with TRBD1 as a possible D gene (5 bases). This CDR3 has 15 amino acids. Germline V gene data show CDR1 as PRHDT and CDR2 as FYEKMQ (reference sequence). V was cut by 4 bases and J by 3 bases, with 12 bases left in between. DNA for the CDR3: TGTGCCAGCAGCTCGGCCAGGGTTTCTAATGAAAAACTGTTTTTT. Translation: CASSSARVSNEKLFF.

This rearrangement joins TRBV18 to TRBJ2-5; TRBD1 might be the D (6 bases). The CDR3 totals 14 residues. V lost 2 bases, J lost 3 bases, and 10 bases lay in between. Germline-derived CDR1 and CDR2 are KGHSH and LQKENI. The CDR3 reads CASSPTPGEETQYF. As DNA, the CDR3 is TGTGCCAGCTCACCAACCCCAGGGGAAGAGACCCAGTACTTC.